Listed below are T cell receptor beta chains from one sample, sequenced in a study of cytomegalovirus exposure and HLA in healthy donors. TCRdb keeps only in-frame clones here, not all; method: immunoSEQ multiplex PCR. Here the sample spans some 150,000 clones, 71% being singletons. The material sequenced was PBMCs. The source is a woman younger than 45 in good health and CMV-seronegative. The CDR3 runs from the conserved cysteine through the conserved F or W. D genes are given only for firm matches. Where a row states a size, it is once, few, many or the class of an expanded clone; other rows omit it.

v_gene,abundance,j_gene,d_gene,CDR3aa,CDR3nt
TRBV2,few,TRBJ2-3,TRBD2,CASSRDYSTDTQYF,TGTGCCAGCAGTCGGGACTACTCCACAGATACGCAGTATTTT
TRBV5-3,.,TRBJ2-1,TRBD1,CARSLEQGSPSYNEQFF,TGTGCCAGAAGCTTGGAACAGGGGTCCCCCTCCTACAATGAGCAGTTCTTC
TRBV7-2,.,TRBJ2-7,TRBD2,CASSSTAGLYEQYF,TGTGCCAGCAGCTCCACCGCGGGACTATACGAGCAGTACTTC
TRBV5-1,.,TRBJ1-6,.,CASSLVAGRGSPLHF,TGCGCCAGCAGCTTGGTAGCAGGGAGGGGGTCACCCCTCCACTTT
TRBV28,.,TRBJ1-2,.,CATTRDGGYTF,TGTGCCACCACCCGGGATGGTGGCTACACCTTC
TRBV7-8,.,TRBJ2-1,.,CASTLLPGEWNEQFF,TGTGCCAGCACCCTTCTTCCGGGAGAATGGAATGAGCAGTTCTTC
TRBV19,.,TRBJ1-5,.,CASSIWADSNQPQHF,TGTGCCAGTAGTATATGGGCAGACAGCAATCAGCCCCAGCATTTT
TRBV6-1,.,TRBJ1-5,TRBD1,CASSEGQGWHQPQHF,TGTGCCAGCAGTGAAGGACAGGGATGGCATCAGCCCCAGCATTTT
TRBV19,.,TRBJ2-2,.,CASSILKRTGELFF,TGTGCCAGTAGTATATTAAAGCGAACCGGGGAGCTGTTTTTT
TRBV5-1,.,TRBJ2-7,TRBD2,CASSWRGNEQYF,TGCGCCAGCAGCTGGCGGGGGAACGAGCAGTACTTC
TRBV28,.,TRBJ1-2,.,CASSTAGPNGYTF,TGTGCCAGCAGCACCGCAGGGCCCAACGGCTACACCTTC
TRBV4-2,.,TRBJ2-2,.,CASSQEWSRLTGELFF,TGTGCCAGCAGCCAAGAATGGAGTCGGCTAACCGGGGAGCTGTTTTTT
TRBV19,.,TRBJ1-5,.,CASSIGTSHQPQHF,TGTGCCAGTAGTATCGGGACAAGTCATCAGCCCCAGCATTTT
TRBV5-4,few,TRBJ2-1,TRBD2,CASSYTGGGPPQSYNEQFF,TGTGCCAGCAGCTACACGGGCGGGGGACCGCCCCAGTCCTACAATGAGCAGTTCTTC
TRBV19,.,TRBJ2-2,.,CASTPGTWNTGELFF,TGTGCCAGTACCCCCGGGACATGGAACACCGGGGAGCTGTTTTTT
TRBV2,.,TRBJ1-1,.,CASSGPTMNTEAFF,TGTGCCAGCAGTGGCCCGACTATGAACACTGAAGCTTTCTTT
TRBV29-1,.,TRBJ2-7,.,CSVEEPRDRNPYF,TGCAGCGTTGAAGAACCGCGAGACAGAAACCCGTACTTC
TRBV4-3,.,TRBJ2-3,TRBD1,CASSRLGQGETDTQYF,TGCGCCAGCAGCCGCCTAGGACAGGGAGAGACAGATACGCAGTATTTT
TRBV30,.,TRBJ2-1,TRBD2,CAWSVRLAGSNEQFF,TGTGCCTGGAGTGTCCGCCTAGCGGGTTCAAATGAGCAGTTCTTC
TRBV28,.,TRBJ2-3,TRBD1,CASSPPGQTDTQYF,TGTGCCAGCAGCCCACCGGGACAGACAGATACGCAGTATTTT
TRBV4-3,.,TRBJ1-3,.,CASRQQGGNTIYF,TGCGCCAGCAGACAGCAGGGAGGAAACACCATATATTTT
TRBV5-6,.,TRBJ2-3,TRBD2,CASSLSGGEGTDTQYF,TGTGCCAGCAGCTTGAGCGGGGGGGAAGGCACAGATACGCAGTATTTT
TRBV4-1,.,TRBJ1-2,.,CASSQDNGVYGYTF,TGCGCCAGCAGCCAAGATAACGGGGTCTATGGCTACACCTTC
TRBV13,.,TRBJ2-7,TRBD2,CASSLAGGPYEQYF,TGTGCCAGCAGCTTAGCGGGAGGGCCCTACGAGCAGTACTTC
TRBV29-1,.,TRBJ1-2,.,CSVVPGIGYTF,TGCAGCGTTGTTCCGGGTATCGGCTACACCTTC
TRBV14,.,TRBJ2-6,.,CASSQKGVYNSGANVLTF,TGTGCCAGCAGCCAAAAGGGGGTCTACAACTCTGGGGCCAACGTCCTGACTTTC